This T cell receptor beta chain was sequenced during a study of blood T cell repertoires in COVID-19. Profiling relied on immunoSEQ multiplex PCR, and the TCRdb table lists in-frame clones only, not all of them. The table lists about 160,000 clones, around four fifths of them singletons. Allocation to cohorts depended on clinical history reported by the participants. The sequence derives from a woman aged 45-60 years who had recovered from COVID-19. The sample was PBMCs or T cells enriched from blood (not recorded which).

As DNA, the CDR3 is TGCGCCAGCAGCTTGGTAGCTGTTGGTGAGCAGTTCTTC. Protein sequence: CASSLVAVGEQFF. V and J are TRBV5-1 and TRBJ2-1; no clear D gene. From germline, CDR1 is SGHRS and CDR2 YFSETQ. The germline V and J ends were trimmed by 0 bases and 9 bases, with 10 bases remaining between them. This CDR3 is built from 13 residues.